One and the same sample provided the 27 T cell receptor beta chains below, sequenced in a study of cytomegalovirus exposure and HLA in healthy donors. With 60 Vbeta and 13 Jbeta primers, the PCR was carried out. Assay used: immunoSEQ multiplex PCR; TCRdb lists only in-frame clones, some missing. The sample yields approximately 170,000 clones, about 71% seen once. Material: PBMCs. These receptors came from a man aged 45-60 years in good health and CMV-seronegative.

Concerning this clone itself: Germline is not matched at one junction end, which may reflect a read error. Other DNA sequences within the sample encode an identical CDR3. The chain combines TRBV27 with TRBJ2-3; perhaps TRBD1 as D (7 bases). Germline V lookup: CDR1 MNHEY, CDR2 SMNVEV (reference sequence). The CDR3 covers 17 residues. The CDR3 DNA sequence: TGCGCCAGCAGTTTAACCCCGCAGGGGGGAAACACAGATACGCAGTATTTT. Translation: CASSLTPQGGNTDTQYF.

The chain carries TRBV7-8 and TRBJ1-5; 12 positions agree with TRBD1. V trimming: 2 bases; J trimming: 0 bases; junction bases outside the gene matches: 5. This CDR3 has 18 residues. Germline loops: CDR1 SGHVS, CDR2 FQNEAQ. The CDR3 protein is CASSLRDRGRDSNQPQHF. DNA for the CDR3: TGTGCCAGCAGCTTACGGGACAGGGGGCGAGATAGCAATCAGCCCCAGCATTTT.

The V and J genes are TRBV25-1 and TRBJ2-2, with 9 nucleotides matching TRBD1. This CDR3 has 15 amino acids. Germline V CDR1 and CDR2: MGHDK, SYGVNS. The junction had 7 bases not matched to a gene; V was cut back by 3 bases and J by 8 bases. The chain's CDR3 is CASSDAGTGIGELFF. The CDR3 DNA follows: TGTGCCAGCAGTGACGCCGGGACAGGGATTGGGGAGCTGTTTTTT. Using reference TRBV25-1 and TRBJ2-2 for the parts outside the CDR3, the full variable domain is EADIYQTPRYLVIGTGKKITLECSQTMGHDKMYWYQQDPGMELHLIHYSYGVNSTEKGDLSSESTVSRIRTEHFPLTLESARPSHTSQYLCASSDAGTGIGELFFGEGSRLTVL.

CDR3 in amino acids: CAISERGAEDIQYF. As DNA, the CDR3 is TGTGCCATCAGTGAGCGGGGGGCCGAGGACATTCAGTACTTC. The rearrangement uses TRBV10-3 and TRBJ2-4; a possible D gene is TRBD2 (7 bases). The CDR3 loop spans 14 amino acids. The V gene lost 2 bases and the J gene lost 8 bases, with 13 bases spanning the gap. CDR1 and CDR2 from the germline V gene are ENHRY and SYGVKD.

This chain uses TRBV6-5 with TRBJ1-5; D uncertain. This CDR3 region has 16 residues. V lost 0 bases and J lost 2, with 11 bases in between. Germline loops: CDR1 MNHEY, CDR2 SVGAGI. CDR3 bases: TGTGCCAGCAGTTACTCTCTCGGGGAAGGCAATCAGCCCCAGCATTTT. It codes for CASSYSLGEGNQPQHF.

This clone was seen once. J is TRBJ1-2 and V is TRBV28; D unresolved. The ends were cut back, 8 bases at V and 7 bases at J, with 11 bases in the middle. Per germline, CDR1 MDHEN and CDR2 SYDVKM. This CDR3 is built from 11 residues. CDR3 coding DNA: TGTGCCAGCTCGCGGGGAGTTGGCTACACCTTC. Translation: CASSRGVGYTF.

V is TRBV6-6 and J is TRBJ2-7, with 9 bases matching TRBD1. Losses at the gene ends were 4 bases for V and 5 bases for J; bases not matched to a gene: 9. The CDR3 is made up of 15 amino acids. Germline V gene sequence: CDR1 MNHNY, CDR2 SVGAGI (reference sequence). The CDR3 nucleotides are TGTGCCAGCAGTTCCCCCGGGACAGGGAGCCACGAGCAGTACTTC. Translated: CASSSPGTGSHEQYF.

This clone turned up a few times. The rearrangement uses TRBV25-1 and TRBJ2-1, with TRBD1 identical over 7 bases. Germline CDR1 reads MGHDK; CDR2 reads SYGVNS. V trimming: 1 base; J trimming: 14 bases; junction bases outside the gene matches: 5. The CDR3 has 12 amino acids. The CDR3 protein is CASSELGDREFF. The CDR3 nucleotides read TGTGCCAGCAGTGAATTAGGAGACAGGGAGTTCTTC.

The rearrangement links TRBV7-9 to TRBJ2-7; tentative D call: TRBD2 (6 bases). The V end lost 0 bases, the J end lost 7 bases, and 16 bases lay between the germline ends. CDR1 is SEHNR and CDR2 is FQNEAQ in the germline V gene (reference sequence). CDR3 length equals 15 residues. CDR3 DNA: TGTGCCAGCAGCTTAGCTCCAGGGACTCAAGTGGAGCAGTACTTC. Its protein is CASSLAPGTQVEQYF.

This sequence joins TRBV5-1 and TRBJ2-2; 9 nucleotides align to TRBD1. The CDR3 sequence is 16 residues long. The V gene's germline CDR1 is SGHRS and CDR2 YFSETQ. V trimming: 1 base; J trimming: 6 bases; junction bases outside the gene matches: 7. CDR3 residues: CASSLSGQGSPGELFF. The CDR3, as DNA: TGCGCCAGCAGCTTGTCCGGACAGGGGTCCCCCGGGGAGCTGTTTTTT.

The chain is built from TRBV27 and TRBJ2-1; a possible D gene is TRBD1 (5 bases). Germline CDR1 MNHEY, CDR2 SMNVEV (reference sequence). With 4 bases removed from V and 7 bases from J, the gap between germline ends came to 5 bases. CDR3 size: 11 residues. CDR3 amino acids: CASSSGNEQFF. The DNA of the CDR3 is TGTGCCAGCAGTTCAGGGAATGAGCAGTTCTTC.

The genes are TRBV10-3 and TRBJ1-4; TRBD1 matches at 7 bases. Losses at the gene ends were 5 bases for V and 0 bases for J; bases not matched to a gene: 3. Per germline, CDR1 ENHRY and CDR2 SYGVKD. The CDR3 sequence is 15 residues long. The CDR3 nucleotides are TGTGCCATCAGTAAGACAGGGCCAACTAATGAAAAACTGTTTTTT. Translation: CAISKTGPTNEKLFF.

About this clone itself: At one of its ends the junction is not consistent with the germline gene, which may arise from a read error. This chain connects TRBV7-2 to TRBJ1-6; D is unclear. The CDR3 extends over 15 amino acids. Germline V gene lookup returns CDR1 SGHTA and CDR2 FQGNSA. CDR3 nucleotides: TGTGCCAGCACCTTAGAATACTCCTATAATTCACCCCTCCACTTT. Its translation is CASTLEYSYNSPLHF.

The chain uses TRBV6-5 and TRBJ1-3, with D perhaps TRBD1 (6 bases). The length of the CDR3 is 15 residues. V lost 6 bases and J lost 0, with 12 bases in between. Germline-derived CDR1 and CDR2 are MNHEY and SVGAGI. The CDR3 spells CASSSGTNSGNTIYF. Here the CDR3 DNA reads TGTGCCAGCAGCTCCGGGACAAACTCTGGAAACACCATATATTTT.

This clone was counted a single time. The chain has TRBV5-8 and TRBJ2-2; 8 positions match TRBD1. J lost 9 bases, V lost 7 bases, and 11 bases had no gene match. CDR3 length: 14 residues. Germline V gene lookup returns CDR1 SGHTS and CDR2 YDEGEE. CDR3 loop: CASGRRTGSRELFF. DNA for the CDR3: TGTGCCAGCGGACGACGGACAGGGTCCCGGGAGCTGTTTTTT.

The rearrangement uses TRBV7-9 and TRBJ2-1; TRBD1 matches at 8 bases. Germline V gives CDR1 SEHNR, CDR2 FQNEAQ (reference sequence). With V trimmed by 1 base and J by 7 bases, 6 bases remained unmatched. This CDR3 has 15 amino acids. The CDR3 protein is CASSLGQGSGNEQFF. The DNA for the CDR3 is TGTGCCAGCAGCTTAGGACAGGGGTCGGGGAATGAGCAGTTCTTC.

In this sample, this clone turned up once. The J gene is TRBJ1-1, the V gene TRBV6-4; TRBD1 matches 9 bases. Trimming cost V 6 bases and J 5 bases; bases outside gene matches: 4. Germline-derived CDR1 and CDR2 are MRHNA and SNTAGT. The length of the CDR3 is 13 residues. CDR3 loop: CASRGQGITEAFF. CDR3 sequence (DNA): TGTGCCAGCAGAGGACAGGGGATAACTGAAGCTTTCTTT.

The CDR3 coding sequence is TGTGCCAGCAGCCACGATCGGCAGGGGGATTACGGCTACACCTTC. Amino acids: CASSHDRQGDYGYTF. This chain joins TRBV4-2 and TRBJ1-2; TRBD1 matches 7 bases. The CDR3 totals 15 residues. The ends lost 3 bases at V and 8 bases at J; junction bases unmatched: 12. In germline, CDR1 is LGHNA, CDR2 YNFKEQ.

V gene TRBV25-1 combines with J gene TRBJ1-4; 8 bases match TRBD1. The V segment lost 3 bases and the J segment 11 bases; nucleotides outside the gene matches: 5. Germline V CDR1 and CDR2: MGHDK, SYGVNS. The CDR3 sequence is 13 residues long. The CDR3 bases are TGTGCCAGCAGTGACCCGGGACAGGTTAAACTGTTTTTT. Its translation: CASSDPGQVKLFF.

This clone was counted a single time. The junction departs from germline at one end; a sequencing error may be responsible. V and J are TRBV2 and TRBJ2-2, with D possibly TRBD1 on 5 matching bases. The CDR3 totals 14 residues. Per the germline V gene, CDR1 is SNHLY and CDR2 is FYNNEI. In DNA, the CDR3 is TGTGCCAGCAGCGAAGACAGAAACACCGGGGAGCTGTTTTTT. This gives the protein CASSEDRNTGELFF.

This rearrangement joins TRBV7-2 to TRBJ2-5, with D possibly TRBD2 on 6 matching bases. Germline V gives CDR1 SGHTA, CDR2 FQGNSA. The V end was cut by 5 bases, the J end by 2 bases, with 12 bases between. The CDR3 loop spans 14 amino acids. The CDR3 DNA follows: TGTGCCAGCAGCCGGGCAGGGACTCAAGAGACCCAGTACTTC. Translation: CASSRAGTQETQYF. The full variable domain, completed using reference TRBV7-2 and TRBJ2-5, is GAGVSQSPSNKVTEKGKDVELRCDPISGHTALYWYRQSLGQGLEFLIYFQGNSAPDKSGLPSDRFSAERTGGSVSTLTIQRTQQEDSAVYLCASSRAGTQETQYFGPGTRLLVL.

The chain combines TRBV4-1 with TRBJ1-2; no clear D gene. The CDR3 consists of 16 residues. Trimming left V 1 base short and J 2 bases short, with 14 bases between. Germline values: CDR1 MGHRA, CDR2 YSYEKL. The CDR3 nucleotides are TGCGCCAGCAGCCAAGTGTCAGGAACGCTAAACTATGGCTACACCTTC. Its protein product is CASSQVSGTLNYGYTF.

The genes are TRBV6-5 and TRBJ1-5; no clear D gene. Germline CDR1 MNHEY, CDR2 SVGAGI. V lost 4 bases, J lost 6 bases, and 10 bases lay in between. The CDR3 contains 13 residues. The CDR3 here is CASSSRGGQPQHF. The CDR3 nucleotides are TGTGCCAGCAGTTCACGAGGAGGTCAGCCCCAGCATTTT.

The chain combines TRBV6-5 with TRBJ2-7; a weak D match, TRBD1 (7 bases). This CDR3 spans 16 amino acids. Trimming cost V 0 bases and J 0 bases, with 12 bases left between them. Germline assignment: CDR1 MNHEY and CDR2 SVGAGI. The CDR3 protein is CASSYSRRGPSYEQYF. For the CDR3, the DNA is TGTGCCAGCAGTTACTCTCGGAGGGGGCCCTCCTACGAGCAGTACTTC.

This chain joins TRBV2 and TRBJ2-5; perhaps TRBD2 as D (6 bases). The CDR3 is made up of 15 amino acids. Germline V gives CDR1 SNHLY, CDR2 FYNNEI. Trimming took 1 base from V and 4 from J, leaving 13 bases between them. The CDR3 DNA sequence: TGTGCCAGCAGTGAAGGGCGGGGAGCCCGAGAGACCCAGTACTTC. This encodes CASSEGRGARETQYF.

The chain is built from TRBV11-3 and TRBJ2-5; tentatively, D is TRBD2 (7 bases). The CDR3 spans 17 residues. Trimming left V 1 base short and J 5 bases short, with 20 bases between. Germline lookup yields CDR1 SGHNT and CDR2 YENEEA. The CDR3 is CASSLGSFMGGPETQYF. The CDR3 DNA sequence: TGTGCCAGCAGCTTAGGCTCCTTTATGGGGGGGCCGGAGACCCAGTACTTC.

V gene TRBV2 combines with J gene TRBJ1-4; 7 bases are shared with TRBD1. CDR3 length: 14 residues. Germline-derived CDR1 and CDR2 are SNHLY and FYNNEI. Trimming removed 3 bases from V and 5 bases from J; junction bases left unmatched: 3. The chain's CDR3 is CASSDGTANEKLFF. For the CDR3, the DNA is TGTGCCAGCAGTGACGGGACAGCGAATGAAAAACTGTTTTTT.